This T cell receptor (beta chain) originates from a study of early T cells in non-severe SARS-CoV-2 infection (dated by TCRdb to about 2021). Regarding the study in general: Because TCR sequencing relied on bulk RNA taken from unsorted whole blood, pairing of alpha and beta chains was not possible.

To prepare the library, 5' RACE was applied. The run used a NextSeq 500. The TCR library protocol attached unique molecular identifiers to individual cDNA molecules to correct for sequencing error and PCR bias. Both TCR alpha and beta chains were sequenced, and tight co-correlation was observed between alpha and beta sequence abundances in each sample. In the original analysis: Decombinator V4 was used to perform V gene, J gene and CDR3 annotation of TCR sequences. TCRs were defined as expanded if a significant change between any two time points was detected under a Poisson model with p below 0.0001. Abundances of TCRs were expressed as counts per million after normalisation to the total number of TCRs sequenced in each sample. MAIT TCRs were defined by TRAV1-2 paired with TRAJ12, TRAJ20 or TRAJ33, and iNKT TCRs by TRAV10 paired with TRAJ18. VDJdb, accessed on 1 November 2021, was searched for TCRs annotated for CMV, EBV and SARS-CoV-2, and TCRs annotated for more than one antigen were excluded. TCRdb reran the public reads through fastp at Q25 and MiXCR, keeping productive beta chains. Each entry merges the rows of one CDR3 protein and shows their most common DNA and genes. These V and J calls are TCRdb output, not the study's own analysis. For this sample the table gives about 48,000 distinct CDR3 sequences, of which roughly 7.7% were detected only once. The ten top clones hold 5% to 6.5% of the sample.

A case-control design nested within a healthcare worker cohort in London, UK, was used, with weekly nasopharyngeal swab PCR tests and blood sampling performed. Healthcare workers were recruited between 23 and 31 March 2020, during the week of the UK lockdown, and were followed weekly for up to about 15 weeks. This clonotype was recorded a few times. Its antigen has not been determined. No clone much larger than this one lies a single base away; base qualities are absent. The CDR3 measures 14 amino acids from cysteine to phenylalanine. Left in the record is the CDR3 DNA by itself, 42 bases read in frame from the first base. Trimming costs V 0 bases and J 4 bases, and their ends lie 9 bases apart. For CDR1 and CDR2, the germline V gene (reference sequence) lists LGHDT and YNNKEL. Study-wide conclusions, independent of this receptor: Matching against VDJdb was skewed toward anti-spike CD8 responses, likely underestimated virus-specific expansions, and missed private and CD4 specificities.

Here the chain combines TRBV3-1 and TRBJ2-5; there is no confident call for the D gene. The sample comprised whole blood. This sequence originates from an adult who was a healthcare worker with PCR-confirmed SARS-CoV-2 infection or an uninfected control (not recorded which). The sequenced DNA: TGTGCCAGCAGCCAAGATCTTGCGACAGAGACCCAGTACTTC. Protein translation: CASSQDLATETQYF.